The rows below give T cell receptor beta chains drawn from one sample of a study of T-cell memory formation after mild COVID-19. TCRdb recomputed calls from the 5' RACE reads with MiXCR, one row per CDR3 protein. The sample contains about half a million distinct CDR3 sequences, 18% of which appear only once. Sequenced sample: PBMCs or a T cell subset sorted from them (not recorded which). Receptor source: an adult woman who had mild COVID-19 (a few samples of this study predate the infection). Cell type and time point are not known. Both conserved end residues are part of each CDR3. D genes are given only for firm matches. Only some rows state a clone size, as once, few, many or a class for expanded clones.

CDR3 length: 11; V gene: TRBV14; clone size: few; D gene: -; J gene: TRBJ2-5; CDR3 DNA: TGTGCCAGCAGCCAAGCGGGGACCCAGTACTTC; CDR3 protein: CASSQAGTQYF
CDR3 length: 15; V gene: TRBV10-3; clone size: few; D gene: TRBD1; J gene: TRBJ2-7; CDR3 DNA: TGTGCCATCAGTGAGTCGATGGACAGGGGCTACGAGCAGTACTTC; CDR3 protein: CAISESMDRGYEQYF
CDR3 length: 13; V gene: TRBV7-3; clone size: few; D gene: -; J gene: TRBJ2-1; CDR3 DNA: TGTGCCAGCAGTCCAGGGAACCACAATGAGCAGTTCTTC; CDR3 protein: CASSPGNHNEQFF
CDR3 length: 13; V gene: TRBV20-1; clone size: many; D gene: -; J gene: TRBJ2-5; CDR3 DNA: TGCAGTGCTAGAGTCGGGCCTCAAGAGACCCAGTACTTC; CDR3 protein: CSARVGPQETQYF
CDR3 length: 16; V gene: TRBV6-5; clone size: few; D gene: -; J gene: TRBJ1-4; CDR3 DNA: TGTGCCAGCAGTTACTTACGCAGGGGCTCGAGAGAAAAACTGTTTTTT; CDR3 protein: CASSYLRRGSREKLFF
CDR3 length: 14; V gene: TRBV18; clone size: few; D gene: -; J gene: TRBJ2-7; CDR3 DNA: TGTGCCAGCTCACCTGGGGGGTCCCTCTACGAGCAGTACTTC; CDR3 protein: CASSPGGSLYEQYF
CDR3 length: 16; V gene: TRBV12-3/TRBV12-4; clone size: few; D gene: TRBD2; J gene: TRBJ2-7; CDR3 DNA: TGTGCCAGCAGTTTAGCGCGGGGGAAGAGCTCCTACGAGCAGTACTTC; CDR3 protein: CASSLARGKSSYEQYF
CDR3 length: 14; V gene: TRBV2; clone size: -; D gene: -; J gene: TRBJ2-2; CDR3 DNA: TGTGCCAGCAGTGAATCCGTCGACCTGGGGGAGCTGTTTTTT; CDR3 protein: CASSESVDLGELFF
CDR3 length: 14; V gene: TRBV20-1; clone size: -; D gene: TRBD2; J gene: TRBJ2-7; CDR3 DNA: TGCAGTGCTTCTCCGACTAGCGGGAGTTCCGAGCAGTACTTC; CDR3 protein: CSASPTSGSSEQYF
CDR3 length: 13; V gene: TRBV20-1; clone size: many; D gene: TRBD2; J gene: TRBJ2-1; CDR3 DNA: TGCAGTGCTGTCTTAGCGGGCCCCAATGAGCAGTTCTTC; CDR3 protein: CSAVLAGPNEQFF
CDR3 length: 13; V gene: TRBV4-3; clone size: many; D gene: -; J gene: TRBJ2-5; CDR3 DNA: TGCGCCAGCAGCGTGGAGTCTCAAGAGACCCAGTACTTC; CDR3 protein: CASSVESQETQYF
CDR3 length: 14; V gene: TRBV20-1; clone size: -; D gene: TRBD1; J gene: TRBJ1-1; CDR3 DNA: TGCAGTGCTAGGCCTTACAGGGGGCACACTGAAGCTTTCTTT; CDR3 protein: CSARPYRGHTEAFF
CDR3 length: 14; V gene: TRBV18; clone size: -; D gene: -; J gene: TRBJ1-1; CDR3 DNA: TGTGCCAGCTCACCGAAGACAAAGAACACTGAAGCTTTCTTT; CDR3 protein: CASSPKTKNTEAFF
CDR3 length: 14; V gene: TRBV18; clone size: -; D gene: -; J gene: TRBJ2-7; CDR3 DNA: TGTGCCAGCTCACTAGGAGCACAGACCTACGAGCAGTACTTC; CDR3 protein: CASSLGAQTYEQYF
CDR3 length: 15; V gene: TRBV3-1; clone size: few; D gene: TRBD2; J gene: TRBJ2-5; CDR3 DNA: TGTGCCAGCAGCCCCGGGGGGGCAATAGGGGAGACCCAGTACTTC; CDR3 protein: CASSPGGAIGETQYF
CDR3 length: 13; V gene: TRBV6-6; clone size: -; D gene: -; J gene: TRBJ1-1; CDR3 DNA: TGTGCCAGCAAGGAGGGAGGGTCCACTGAAGCTTTCTTT; CDR3 protein: CASKEGGSTEAFF
CDR3 length: 17; V gene: TRBV20-1; clone size: few; D gene: -; J gene: TRBJ2-1; CDR3 DNA: TGCAGTGCTAGAGATCTAAGGACGGGGGCTACTTACAATGAGCAGTTCTTC; CDR3 protein: CSARDLRTGATYNEQFF
CDR3 length: 15; V gene: TRBV20-1; clone size: -; D gene: TRBD2; J gene: TRBJ2-7; CDR3 DNA: TGCAGTGCTCCACCGGGACTAGCGGGAGGGCCTGGGCAGTACTTC; CDR3 protein: CSAPPGLAGGPGQYF
CDR3 length: 15; V gene: TRBV7-6; clone size: once; D gene: TRBD2; J gene: TRBJ2-1; CDR3 DNA: TGTGCCAGCAGCTGGGGCGGGGGACCGTACAATGAGCAGTTCTTC; CDR3 protein: CASSWGGGPYNEQFF
CDR3 length: 15; V gene: TRBV6-1; clone size: few; D gene: TRBD1; J gene: TRBJ2-7; CDR3 DNA: TGTGCCAGCAGTGAACCCGGACAGGGTTCGGGGGAGCAGTACTTC; CDR3 protein: CASSEPGQGSGEQYF
CDR3 length: 19; V gene: TRBV7-3; clone size: -; D gene: TRBD1; J gene: TRBJ1-2; CDR3 DNA: TGTGCCAGCAGCTTATCCGAAAGGGGACCCACAGGGGGGTACGATGGCTACACCTTC; CDR3 protein: CASSLSERGPTGGYDGYTF
CDR3 length: 16; V gene: TRBV7-9; clone size: -; D gene: TRBD2; J gene: TRBJ2-1; CDR3 DNA: TGTGCCAGCAGCGCGCAGACTAGCGGGAGTTTGTATGAGCAGTTCTTC; CDR3 protein: CASSAQTSGSLYEQFF
CDR3 length: 12; V gene: TRBV11-3; clone size: many; D gene: -; J gene: TRBJ2-2; CDR3 DNA: TGTGCCAGCAGCCGGGGCACCGGGGAGCTGTTTTTT; CDR3 protein: CASSRGTGELFF